This TCR beta chain is from a study of blood T cell repertoires in COVID-19. Across the study: COVID-19 samples from acute and convalescent phases originated in the United States, Italy and Spain. PBMCs, B-cell-depleted T cells, or T cells were the source of the cDNA or gDNA that made up the material.

Looked up from germline, CDR1 is SGHRS and CDR2 is YFSETQ. V shed 0 bases and J 7 bases; nucleotides not matched to a gene: 10. The CDR3 has 16 amino acids. Authors' analysis steps: Amplification of reference gene primers provided the estimated nucleated cell counts. The protocol was immunoSEQ multiplex PCR, while the TCRdb copy is restricted to in-frame clones and leaves out a portion. That table gives V, J and clone size, and the DNA gave D and trimming. Of tens of thousands of clones detected, 85% appear once; the ten largest clones hold roughly 10%. The J gene is TRBJ2-1, the V gene TRBV5-1; the match to TRBD1 covers 7 bases. Sequencing was carried out using peripheral blood. This TCR was recovered from a human donor in a cohort sampled during active COVID-19. The CDR3 coding sequence is TGCGCCAGCAGCTTGGCCACAGGGGTAATAGAAAATGAGCAGTTCTTC. As protein: CASSLATGVIENEQFF.